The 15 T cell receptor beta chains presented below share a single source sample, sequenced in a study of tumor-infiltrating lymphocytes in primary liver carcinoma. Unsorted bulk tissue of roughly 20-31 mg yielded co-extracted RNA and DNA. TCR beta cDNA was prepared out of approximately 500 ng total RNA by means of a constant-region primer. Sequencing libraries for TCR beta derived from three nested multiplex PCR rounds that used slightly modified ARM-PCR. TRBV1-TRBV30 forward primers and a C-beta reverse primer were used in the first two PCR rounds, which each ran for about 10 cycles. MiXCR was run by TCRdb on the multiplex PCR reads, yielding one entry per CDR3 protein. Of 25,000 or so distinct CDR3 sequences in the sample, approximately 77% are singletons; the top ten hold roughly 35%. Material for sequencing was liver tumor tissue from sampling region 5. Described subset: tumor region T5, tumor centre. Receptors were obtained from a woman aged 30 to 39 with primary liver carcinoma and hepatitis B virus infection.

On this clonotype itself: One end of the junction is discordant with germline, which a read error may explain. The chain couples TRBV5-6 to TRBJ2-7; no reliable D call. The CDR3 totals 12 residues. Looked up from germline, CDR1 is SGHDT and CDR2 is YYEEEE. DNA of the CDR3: TGTGCCGGCAGCCTCGGCTCCTACGAGCAGTACTTC. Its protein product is CAGSLGSYEQYF.

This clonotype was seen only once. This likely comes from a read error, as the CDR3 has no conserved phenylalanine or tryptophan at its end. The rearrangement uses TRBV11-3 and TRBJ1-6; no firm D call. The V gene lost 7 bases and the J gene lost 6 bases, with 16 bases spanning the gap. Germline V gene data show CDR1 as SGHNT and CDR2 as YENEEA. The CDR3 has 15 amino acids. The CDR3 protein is CASNFKWNCNSPLHS. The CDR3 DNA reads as TGTGCCAGCAACTTTAAGTGGAACTGTAATTCACCCCTCCACTCT.

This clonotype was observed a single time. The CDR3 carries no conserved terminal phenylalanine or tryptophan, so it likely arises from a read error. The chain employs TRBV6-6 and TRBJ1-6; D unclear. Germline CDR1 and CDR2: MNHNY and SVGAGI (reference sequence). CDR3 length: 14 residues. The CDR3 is CVSSYTRMDSPLHL. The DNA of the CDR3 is TGTGTCAGCAGTTACACAAGGATGGATTCACCCCTCCACCTT.

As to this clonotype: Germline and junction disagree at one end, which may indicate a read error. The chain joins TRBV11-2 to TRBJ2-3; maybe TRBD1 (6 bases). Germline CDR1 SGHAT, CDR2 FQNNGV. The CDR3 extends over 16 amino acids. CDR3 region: CASSRTLQGSGDTQYF. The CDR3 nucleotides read TGTGCTAGCAGCCGGACGCTACAGGGAAGTGGAGATACGCAGTATTTT.

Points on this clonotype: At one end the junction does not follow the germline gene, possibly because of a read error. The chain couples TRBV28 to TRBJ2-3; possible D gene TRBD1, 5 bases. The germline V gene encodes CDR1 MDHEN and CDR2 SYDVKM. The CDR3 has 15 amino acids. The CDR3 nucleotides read TGTGCCAGCAACTTGGTGGACACAAGCAGAGATACGCAGTATTTT. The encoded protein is CASNLVDTSRDTQYF.

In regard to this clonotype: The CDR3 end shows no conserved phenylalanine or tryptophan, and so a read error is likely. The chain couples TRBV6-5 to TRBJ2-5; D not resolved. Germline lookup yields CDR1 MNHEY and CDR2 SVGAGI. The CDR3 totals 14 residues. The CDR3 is CASRPLGFQETQYL. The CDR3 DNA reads TGCGCCAGCAGACCCCTTGGGTTCCAAGAGACCCAGTACCTC.

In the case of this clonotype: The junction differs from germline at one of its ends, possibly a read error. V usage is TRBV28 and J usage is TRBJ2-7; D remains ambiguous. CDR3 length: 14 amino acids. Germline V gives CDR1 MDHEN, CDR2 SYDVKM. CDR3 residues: CASSLGSMVYEQYF. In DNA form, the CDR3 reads TGTGCTAGCAGTTTGGGCTCCATGGTCTACGAGCAGTACTTC. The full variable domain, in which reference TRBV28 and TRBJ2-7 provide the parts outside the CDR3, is DVKVTQSSRYLVKRTGEKVFLECVQDMDHENMFWYRQDPGLGLRLIYFSYDVKMKEKGDIPEGYSVSREKKERFSLILESASTNQTSMYLCASSLGSMVYEQYFGPGTRLTVT.

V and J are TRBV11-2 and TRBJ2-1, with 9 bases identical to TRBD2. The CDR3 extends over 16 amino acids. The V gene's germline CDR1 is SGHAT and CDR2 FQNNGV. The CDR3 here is CVIRVTCGRAGNEQFF. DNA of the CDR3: TGTGTCATCAGGGTTACTTGCGGGAGGGCCGGCAATGAGCAGTTCTTC. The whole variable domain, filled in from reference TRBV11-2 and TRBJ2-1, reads EAGVAQSPRYKIIEKRQSVAFWCNPISGHATLYWYQQILGQGPKLLIQFQNNGVVDDSQLPKDRFSAERLKGVDSTLKIQPAKLEDSAVYLCVIRVTCGRAGNEQFFGPGTRLTVL.

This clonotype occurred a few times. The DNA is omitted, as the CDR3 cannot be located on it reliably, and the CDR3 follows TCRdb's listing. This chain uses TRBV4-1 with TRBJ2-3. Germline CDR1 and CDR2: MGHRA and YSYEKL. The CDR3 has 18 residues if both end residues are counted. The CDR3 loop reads CASCQLGMVAEGSDTQYF.

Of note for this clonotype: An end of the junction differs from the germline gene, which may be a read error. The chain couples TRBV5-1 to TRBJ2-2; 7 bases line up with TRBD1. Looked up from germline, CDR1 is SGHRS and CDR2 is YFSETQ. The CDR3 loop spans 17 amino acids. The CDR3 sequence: CASSLGNRDRAAGELLF. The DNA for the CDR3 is TGCGCCAGCAGCTTGGGCAACCGGGACAGAGCGGCCGGGGAGCTGTTATTT. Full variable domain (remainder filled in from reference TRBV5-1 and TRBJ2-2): KAGVTQTPRYLIKTRGQQVTLSCSPISGHRSVSWYQQTPGQGLQFLFEYFSETQRNKGNFPGRFSGRQFSNSRSEMNVSTLELGDSALYLCASSLGNRDRAAGELLFGEGSRLTVL.

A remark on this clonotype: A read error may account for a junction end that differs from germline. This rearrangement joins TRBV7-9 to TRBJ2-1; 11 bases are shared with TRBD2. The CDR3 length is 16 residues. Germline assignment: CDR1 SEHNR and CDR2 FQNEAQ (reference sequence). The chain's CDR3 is CTSSLGTSGAKNEQFF. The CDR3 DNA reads TGTACCAGCAGCTTAGGGACTAGCGGAGCTAAGAATGAGCAGTTCTTC.

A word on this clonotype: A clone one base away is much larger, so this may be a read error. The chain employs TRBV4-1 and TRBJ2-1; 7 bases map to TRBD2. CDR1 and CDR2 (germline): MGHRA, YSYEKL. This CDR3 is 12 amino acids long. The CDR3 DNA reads TGCGCCAGCAGCCAAGCGGGAGGTGAGCAGCTCTTC. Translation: CASSQAGGEQLF.

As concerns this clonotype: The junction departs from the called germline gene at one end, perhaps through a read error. The CDR3 DNA reads TGTGCCAACAGCACAAGAACGGGGGGCGCGAAAGAGACCCCGTACTTC. It specifies CANSTRTGGAKETPYF. The J gene is TRBJ2-5, the V gene TRBV11-2, with a weak D call TRBD2 (7 bases). Per germline, CDR1 SGHAT and CDR2 FQNNGV. CDR3 length equals 16 residues.

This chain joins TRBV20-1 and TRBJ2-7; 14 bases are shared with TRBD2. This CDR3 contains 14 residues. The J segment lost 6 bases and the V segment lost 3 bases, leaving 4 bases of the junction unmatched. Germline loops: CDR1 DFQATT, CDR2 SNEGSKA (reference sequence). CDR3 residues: CSASRTSGRREQYF. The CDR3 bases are TGCAGTGCTAGTCGGACTAGCGGGAGGCGCGAGCAGTACTTC.

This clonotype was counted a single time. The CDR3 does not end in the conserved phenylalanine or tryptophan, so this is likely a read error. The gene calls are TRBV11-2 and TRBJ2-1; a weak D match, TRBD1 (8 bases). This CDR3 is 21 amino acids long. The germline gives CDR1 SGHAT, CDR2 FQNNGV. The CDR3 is CASSLDQGARRERGHYNEQFL. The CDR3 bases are TGTGCTAGCAGCTTAGATCAGGGGGCGAGGCGGGAGAGGGGGCACTACAATGAGCAGTTCCTC.